This note documents a single T cell receptor beta chain sequence. The source of the sample is a study of T-cell memory formation after mild COVID-19. TCRdb analysed the 5' RACE reads with MiXCR anew, one entry per CDR3 protein. The table has 400,000 or so distinct CDR3 sequences, about 19% seen once. Germline V lookup: CDR1 SNHLY, CDR2 FYNNEI. The length of the CDR3 is 16 residues. Unmatched junction bases numbered 10, after V lost 7 bases and J lost 3 bases. The clonotype originates from an adult woman who had mild COVID-19 (a few samples of this study predate the infection). Cell type and time point are not known. The source material was PBMCs or a T cell subset sorted from them (not recorded which). The V and J genes are TRBV2 and TRBJ2-3; 10 bases map to TRBD2. The CDR3 nucleotides are TGTGCCAGCAACGAGGCAGCGGGGGGGCCAACAGATACGCAGTATTTT. Translating it yields CASNEAAGGPTDTQYF.